This T cell receptor (beta chain) was retrieved from a study of T cells in Graves' hyperthyroidism and ophthalmopathy (dated by TCRdb to the late 2010s). Regarding the complete study: Peripheral blood was collected at initial diagnosis, before any treatment. Whether ophthalmopathy could be predicted prospectively was tested in an independent validation cohort made up of 18 to 20 hyperthyroidism patients plus 17 patients who later progressed to ophthalmopathy. The paper describes TCR Vbeta CDR3 sequencing of 140 or so peripheral blood samples, made up of 40 to 45 ophthalmopathy patients, around 78 hyperthyroidism patients and about 17 progressor patients. Thyroid tissue and blood T-cell repertoires from roughly six Graves' hyperthyroidism patients were also compared in the study. After blood sampling, hyperthyroidism patients were treated with methimazole at a starting dose of 30 mg daily, and ophthalmopathy patients were treated with high-dose intravenous methylprednisolone. To identify TCR V-J signatures that set the groups apart, the researchers used a discovery cohort of 90 to 100 patients, made up of fewer than 50 with Graves' ophthalmopathy and about 60 with stable Graves' hyperthyroidism. The roughly 100 discovery patients were randomly split 7:3 into training and test sets.

Details on this clonotype: Its recognized antigen is unknown. Base qualities are not provided; no much larger clone lies one nucleotide away.

Study-wide conclusions, independent of this receptor: Blood samples also contained most of the expanded thyroid clonotypes (frequency above 0.001), which suggests that blood repertoires may reflect thyroid immune responses. In validation, the model predicted progression to ophthalmopathy with 65% to 71% sensitivity and about 73% specificity, a median of around six months before onset. No statistical method was used to fix the sample size in advance, and group allocation was not hidden from the investigators. Ophthalmopathy was separated from stable hyperthyroidism by a 13 V-J signature model, with approximately 86% sensitivity and 81% to 82% specificity obtained in cross-validation and 80%/75% obtained in testing.

Stable Graves' hyperthyroidism was defined as no progression to ophthalmopathy during 18 months of follow-up. Hyperthyroidism patients were newly diagnosed, with disease duration under 2 months, and aged 18 to 65 years. Patients with uncontrolled infections, other autoimmune diseases, pregnancy or lactation were excluded. Diagnoses were established on the basis of clinical symptoms, serum thyroxine and TRAb, thyroid ultrasound, and orbital computed tomography. Ficoll-Paque density gradient centrifugation was used to isolate PBMCs from around 9.1 ml of fresh peripheral blood. Total RNA was extracted with Trizol reagent, and quality was checked on an Agilent 2100 Bioanalyzer. The TCR beta CDR3 regions were amplified from RNA transcripts. The first round of RT-PCR for the TCR CDR3 was performed with the HTBI primer set and the Qiagen OneStep RT-PCR kit. The libraries were constructed in a second round of multiplex PCR and then size-selected and purified. The libraries were sequenced on an Illumina HiSeq2000 using paired-end 100 bp reads. Turning to the authors' computational methods: Raw data were processed with SOAPnuke, discarding reads with adapters, uncalled bases, mean Phred below 15, or no exact constant-primer or identifier match. COPE v1.2.5 was used to merge the high-quality paired reads, and each unique nucleotide sequence was defined as a clonotype. MiTCR v1.1 was used to align clonotypes to the IMGT TRBV, TRBD and TRBJ reference segments. Analysis was restricted to V-J combinations with a frequency above 0.0001, which covered 99.2% of repertoires. A TCS score was defined as the ratio between F50 (clonal expansion) and ExV (chaos), using BLOSUM62-based TCRdist between CDR3 peptides within each V-J. Welch's t-statistics and random forest reduced 450 to 600 V-J features to fewer than 15, which were used in a naive Bayes classifier (R e1071). TCRdb's own reprocessing of the public reads used fastp at Q25 and MiXCR and kept productive beta chains. Each record represents a unique CDR3 protein, reported with the most common genes and DNA among its rows. The V and J calls here are based on TCRdb, not the publication. For this sample there are hundreds of thousands of distinct CDR3 sequences; around a quarter appear just once. The ten largest make up roughly 70% of the sample.

V is pruned by 6 bases and J by 1 base, leaving 7 bases of the junction without a gene match. From the cysteine up to the phenylalanine, the CDR3 has a length of 16 residues. Only the CDR3 region is kept as DNA, spanning 48 bases read in frame from base 1. The sequence links TRBV12-3 or TRBV12-4 to TRBJ1-5, with 9 central nucleotides matching TRBD1. The sequencing sample was made of blood. This TCR derives from a man between 45 and 60 years old with Graves' hyperthyroidism. The base sequence is TGTGCCAGCAGGAAACAGGGGGCCGGAAGCAATCAGCCCCAGCATTTT. Protein translation: CASRKQGAGSNQPQHF.